This T cell receptor beta chain was recorded in a study of shared T cell receptors in the human thymus. Trimming took off 6 bases at V and 4 bases at J, with 13 bases between the two ends. CDR3 length equals 13 residues. This clone was seen a handful of times. The data were produced by immunoSEQ multiplex PCR, yet TCRdb's version contains in-frame clones alone and is incomplete. This sample has roughly 710,000 clones; approximately 83% occur once, and the top ten carry roughly 0.01%. These data also featured in a second study, about human thymus T cells.

The specimen was thymocytes. The TCR was taken from a girl less than two years old with a congenital heart defect. The gene calls are TRBV6-7 and TRBJ2-7; no definite D call. TRBV6-7 counts as an open reading frame of uncertain function. The CDR3 DNA follows: TGTGCCAGCAGCCCTCCTGACTGGTACGAGCAGTACTTC. It translates to CASSPPDWYEQYF.